This entry describes one TCR beta chain. No cognate antigen has been identified for it. The record has no base qualities; no much larger clone is one base away. The data are from a study of early T cells in non-severe SARS-CoV-2 infection (dated by TCRdb to about 2021). For the study in its entirety: TCR sequencing used bulk RNA from unsorted whole blood, so alpha and beta chains could not be paired.

The protocol used for the library was 5' RACE. Sequencer: NextSeq 500. To correct for sequencing error and PCR bias, the TCR library protocol tagged individual cDNA molecules with unique molecular identifiers. Sequencing covered both TCR alpha and beta chains, and within each sample the abundances of alpha and beta sequences were tightly co-correlated. The study's processing was this. V gene, J gene and CDR3 annotation of TCR sequences was performed with Decombinator V4. TCRs were defined as expanded if a significant change between any two time points was detected under a Poisson model with p below 0.0001. TCR abundances were normalised to the total number of TCRs sequenced in each sample and reported as counts per million. MAIT TCRs were defined by TRAV1-2 paired with TRAJ12, TRAJ20 or TRAJ33, and iNKT TCRs by TRAV10 paired with TRAJ18. VDJdb, accessed 1 November 2021, was searched for CMV, EBV and SARS-CoV-2 annotated TCRs, excluding TCRs annotated for multiple antigens. The public reads were quality trimmed at Q25 with fastp and then assembled into clones with MiXCR by TCRdb, keeping productive beta chains. When rows share a CDR3 protein, they turn into one entry using the most common DNA and genes. The V and J calls reflect TCRdb's pipeline rather than the authors' work. The sample records under 65,000 distinct CDR3 sequences, around 12% of which are singletons. Clones ranked in the top ten supply more than 3.5% of the sample.

The study was a case-control design nested within a healthcare worker cohort in London, UK, with weekly nasopharyngeal swab PCR tests and blood sampling. Between 23 and 31 March 2020, the week of the UK lockdown, healthcare workers were enrolled and then followed up weekly for as long as 16 weeks. Results the study describes overall, beyond this receptor: VDJdb matching was skewed toward anti-spike CD8 responses, so virus-specific expansions were likely underestimated and private and CD4 specificities were missed.

The CDR3 runs 16 amino acids, cysteine and phenylalanine included. Only the CDR3 part of the read is kept: 48 bases, read in frame from the first base. Reading the germline V gene (reference sequence) gives CDR1 WNHNN and CDR2 SYGVQD. V is cut by 3 bases and J by 3 bases, and the space between the germline ends is 16 bases. In this chain, TRBV10-1 is recombined with TRBJ2-3; the best D guess is TRBD2, with 6 bases matching. The sample consisted of whole blood. This clonotype originated in an adult who was a healthcare worker with PCR-confirmed SARS-CoV-2 infection or an uninfected control (not recorded which). The CDR3 reads CASSDQAGPSTDTQYF. The DNA reads TGCGCCAGCAGTGACCAGGCGGGGCCCTCGACAGATACGCAGTATTTT.